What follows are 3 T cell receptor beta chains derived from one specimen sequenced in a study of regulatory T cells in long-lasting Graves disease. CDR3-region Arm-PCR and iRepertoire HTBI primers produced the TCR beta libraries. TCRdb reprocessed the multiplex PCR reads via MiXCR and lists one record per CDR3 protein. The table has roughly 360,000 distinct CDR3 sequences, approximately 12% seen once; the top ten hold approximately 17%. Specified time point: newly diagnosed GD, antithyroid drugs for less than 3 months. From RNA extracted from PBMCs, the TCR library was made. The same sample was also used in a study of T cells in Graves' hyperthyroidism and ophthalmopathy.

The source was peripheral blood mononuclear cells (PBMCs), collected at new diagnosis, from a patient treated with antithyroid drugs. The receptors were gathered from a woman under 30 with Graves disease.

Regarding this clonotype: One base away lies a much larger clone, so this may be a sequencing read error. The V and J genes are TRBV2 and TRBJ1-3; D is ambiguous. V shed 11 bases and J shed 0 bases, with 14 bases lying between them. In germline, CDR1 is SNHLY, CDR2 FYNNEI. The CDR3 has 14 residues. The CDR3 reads CAQQNLYSGNTIYF. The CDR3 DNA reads TGTGCCCAACAGAACCTCTACTCTGGAAACACCATATATTTT.

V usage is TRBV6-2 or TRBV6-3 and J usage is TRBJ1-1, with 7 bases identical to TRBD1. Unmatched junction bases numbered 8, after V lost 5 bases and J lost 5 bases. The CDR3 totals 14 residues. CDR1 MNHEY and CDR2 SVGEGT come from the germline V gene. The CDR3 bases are TGTGCCAGCAGTCACCTCAGGGGGGGTACTGAAGCTTTCTTT. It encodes CASSHLRGGTEAFF.

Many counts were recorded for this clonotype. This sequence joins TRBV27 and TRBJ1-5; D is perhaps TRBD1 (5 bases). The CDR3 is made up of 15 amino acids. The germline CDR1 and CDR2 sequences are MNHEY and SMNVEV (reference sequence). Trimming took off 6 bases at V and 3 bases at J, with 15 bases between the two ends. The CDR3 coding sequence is TGTGCCAGCAGCCCTCCCCTGACAGCCAATCAGCCCCAGCATTTT. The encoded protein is CASSPPLTANQPQHF.